The rows below give T cell receptor beta chains drawn from one sample of a study of blood T cell repertoires in COVID-19. The data were produced by immunoSEQ multiplex PCR, yet TCRdb's version contains in-frame clones alone and is incomplete. The table records about 160,000 clones, 70% to 90% of them present only once. The specimen was peripheral blood. The receptors originated from a woman aged 60-75 years with COVID-19, enrolled during active disease. The CDR3 runs from the conserved cysteine through the conserved F or W. Each record gives: clone size, V gene, D gene, J gene, CDR3 protein, CDR3 DNA. D genes are given only for firm matches. The listing skips clone size in some rows; elsewhere it reads once, few, many or a size class.

clone_size: NA
v_call: TRBV7-8
d_call: TRBD1
j_call: TRBJ1-6
cdr3_aa: CASSLLPGTGNSPLHF
cdr3_nt: TGTGCCAGCAGCTTACTACCCGGGACAGGGAATTCACCCCTCCACTTT

clone_size: NA
v_call: TRBV27
d_call: TRBD1
j_call: TRBJ1-5
cdr3_aa: CASSRDRGGVRNQPQHF
cdr3_nt: TGTGCCAGCAGTCGGGACAGGGGAGGGGTAAGGAATCAGCCCCAGCATTTT

clone_size: NA
v_call: TRBV3-1/TRBV3-2
d_call: TRBD2
j_call: TRBJ2-1
cdr3_aa: CASSQEMLAGANEQFF
cdr3_nt: TGTGCCAGCAGCCAAGAGATGTTAGCGGGAGCGAATGAGCAGTTCTTC

clone_size: NA
v_call: TRBV6-6
d_call: NA
j_call: TRBJ2-5
cdr3_aa: CASSYRGIQETQYF
cdr3_nt: TGTGCCAGCAGTTATCGTGGCATACAAGAGACCCAGTACTTC

clone_size: NA
v_call: TRBV6-5
d_call: TRBD1
j_call: TRBJ1-5
cdr3_aa: CASSRTGDSNQPQHF
cdr3_nt: TGTGCCAGCAGCCGTACAGGGGATAGCAATCAGCCCCAGCATTTT

clone_size: NA
v_call: TRBV5-4
d_call: NA
j_call: TRBJ2-3
cdr3_aa: CASSLGQGGPTDTQYF
cdr3_nt: TGTGCCAGCAGCTTGGGCCAGGGGGGACCCACAGATACGCAGTATTTT

clone_size: NA
v_call: TRBV28
d_call: NA
j_call: TRBJ1-1
cdr3_aa: CASSSSRVQAFF
cdr3_nt: NA

clone_size: once
v_call: TRBV5-8
d_call: NA
j_call: TRBJ2-5
cdr3_aa: CASSLGQEGEETQYF
cdr3_nt: TGTGCCAGCAGCTTGGGCCAGGAGGGTGAGGAGACCCAGTACTTC

clone_size: NA
v_call: TRBV6-5
d_call: NA
j_call: TRBJ2-1
cdr3_aa: CASSYSQRAYNEQFF
cdr3_nt: TGTGCCAGCAGTTACAGCCAGCGGGCCTACAATGAGCAGTTCTTC

clone_size: NA
v_call: TRBV11-1
d_call: TRBD1
j_call: TRBJ1-1
cdr3_aa: CASSSGQGYTEAFF
cdr3_nt: TGTGCCAGCAGCTCCGGACAGGGGTACACTGAAGCTTTCTTT

clone_size: NA
v_call: TRBV3-1/TRBV3-2
d_call: NA
j_call: TRBJ1-6
cdr3_aa: CASSQPGNSPLHF
cdr3_nt: TGTGCCAGCAGCCAACCAGGGAATTCACCCCTCCACTTT

clone_size: few
v_call: TRBV5-8
d_call: TRBD2
j_call: TRBJ2-1
cdr3_aa: CASSLWGASGGYNEQFF
cdr3_nt: TGTGCCAGCAGCTTGTGGGGGGCTAGCGGGGGCTACAATGAGCAGTTCTTC

clone_size: NA
v_call: TRBV19
d_call: NA
j_call: TRBJ1-2
cdr3_aa: CASSTTASYTF
cdr3_nt: TGTGCCAGTAGTACTACAGCTAGCTACACCTTC

clone_size: NA
v_call: TRBV9
d_call: NA
j_call: TRBJ1-6
cdr3_aa: CASSFEDLSPLHF
cdr3_nt: TGTGCCAGCAGCTTTGAGGACTTATCACCCCTCCACTTT

clone_size: NA
v_call: TRBV6-5
d_call: NA
j_call: TRBJ1-6
cdr3_aa: CASSYSQYSPLHF
cdr3_nt: TGTGCCAGCAGTTACTCCCAGTATTCACCCCTCCACTTT

clone_size: NA
v_call: TRBV5-1
d_call: TRBD1
j_call: TRBJ1-1
cdr3_aa: CASRVQGGSSAAEAFF
cdr3_nt: TGCGCCAGCAGAGTTCAGGGGGGCTCGTCGGCCGCTGAAGCTTTCTTT

clone_size: NA
v_call: TRBV5-5
d_call: NA
j_call: TRBJ1-6
cdr3_aa: CASSFDHSTGSPLHF
cdr3_nt: TGTGCCAGCAGCTTTGACCACAGCACCGGTTCACCCCTCCACTTT

clone_size: NA
v_call: TRBV3-1/TRBV3-2
d_call: NA
j_call: TRBJ1-2
cdr3_aa: CASSQDRGEFGGYTF
cdr3_nt: TGTGCCAGCAGCCAAGATCGGGGTGAGTTCGGGGGCTACACCTTC

clone_size: NA
v_call: TRBV27
d_call: TRBD1
j_call: TRBJ1-1
cdr3_aa: CASRVQGNVNTEAFF
cdr3_nt: TGTGCCAGCAGAGTACAGGGGAACGTGAACACTGAAGCTTTCTTT

clone_size: NA
v_call: TRBV11-1
d_call: NA
j_call: TRBJ1-6
cdr3_aa: CASSFGGRETPLHF
cdr3_nt: TGTGCCAGCAGCTTCGGGGGGAGAGAAACACCCCTCCACTTT

clone_size: once
v_call: TRBV2
d_call: NA
j_call: TRBJ2-1
cdr3_aa: CASIGADNNEQFF
cdr3_nt: TGTGCCAGCATTGGGGCGGACAACAATGAGCAGTTCTTC

clone_size: NA
v_call: TRBV6-5
d_call: TRBD1
j_call: TRBJ1-5
cdr3_aa: CASRATGVQPQHF
cdr3_nt: TGTGCCAGCAGGGCTACAGGGGTTCAGCCCCAGCATTTT

clone_size: NA
v_call: TRBV9
d_call: NA
j_call: TRBJ1-3
cdr3_aa: CASSSSGSSGNTIYF
cdr3_nt: TGTGCCAGCAGTTCGTCGGGTAGCTCTGGAAACACCATATATTTT

clone_size: NA
v_call: TRBV6-5
d_call: TRBD1
j_call: TRBJ1-5
cdr3_aa: CATSDRGRGNQPQHF
cdr3_nt: TGTGCCACCTCAGACAGGGGACGGGGTAATCAGCCCCAGCATTTT

clone_size: NA
v_call: TRBV7-7
d_call: TRBD2
j_call: TRBJ2-1
cdr3_aa: CASSARLAGGSEQFF
cdr3_nt: TGTGCTAGCAGCGCGAGACTAGCGGGAGGGAGTGAGCAGTTCTTC

clone_size: NA
v_call: TRBV2
d_call: TRBD1
j_call: TRBJ1-5
cdr3_aa: CASGTGVGQPQHF
cdr3_nt: TGTGCCAGCGGGACAGGGGTCGGGCAGCCCCAGCATTTT